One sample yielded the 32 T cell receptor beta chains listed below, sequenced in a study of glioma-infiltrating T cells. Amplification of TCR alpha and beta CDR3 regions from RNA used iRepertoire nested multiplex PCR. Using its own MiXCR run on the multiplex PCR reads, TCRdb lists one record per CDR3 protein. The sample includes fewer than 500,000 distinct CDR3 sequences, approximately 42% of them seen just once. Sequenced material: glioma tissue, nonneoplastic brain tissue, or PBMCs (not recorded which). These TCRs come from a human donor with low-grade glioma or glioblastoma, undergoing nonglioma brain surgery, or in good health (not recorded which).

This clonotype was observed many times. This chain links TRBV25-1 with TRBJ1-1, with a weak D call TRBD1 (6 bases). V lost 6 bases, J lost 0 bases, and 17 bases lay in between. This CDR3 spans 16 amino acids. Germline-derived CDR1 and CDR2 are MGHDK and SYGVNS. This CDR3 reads CASRTGKMTVNTEAFF. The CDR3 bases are TGTGCCAGCAGGACAGGAAAGATGACAGTGAACACTGAAGCTTTCTTT.

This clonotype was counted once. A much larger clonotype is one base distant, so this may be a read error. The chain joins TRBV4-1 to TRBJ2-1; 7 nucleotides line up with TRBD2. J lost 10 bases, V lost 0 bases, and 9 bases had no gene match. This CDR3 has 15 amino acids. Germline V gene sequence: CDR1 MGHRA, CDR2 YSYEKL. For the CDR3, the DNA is TGCGCCAGCAGCCAAGATCAAGCGGGATCCTACGAGCAGTTCTTC. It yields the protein CASSQDQAGSYEQFF.

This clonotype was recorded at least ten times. CDR3 sequence reads: CASSYGRWLAFF. DNA for the CDR3: TGTGCCAGCAGTTATGGTCGGTGGTTGGCTTTCTTT. The rearrangement joins TRBV6-2 or TRBV6-3 to TRBJ1-1; D ambiguous. V lost 3 bases and J 11 bases, leaving 13 bases between the germline ends. The CDR3 runs 12 residues. Germline CDR1 MNHEY, CDR2 SVGEGT.

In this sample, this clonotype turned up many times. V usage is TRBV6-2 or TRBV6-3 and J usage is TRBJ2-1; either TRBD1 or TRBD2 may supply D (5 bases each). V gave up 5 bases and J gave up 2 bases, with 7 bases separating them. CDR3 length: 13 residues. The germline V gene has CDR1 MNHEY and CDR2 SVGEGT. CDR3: CASSGTAYNEQFF. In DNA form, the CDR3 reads TGTGCCAGCAGTGGGACGGCCTACAATGAGCAGTTCTTC.

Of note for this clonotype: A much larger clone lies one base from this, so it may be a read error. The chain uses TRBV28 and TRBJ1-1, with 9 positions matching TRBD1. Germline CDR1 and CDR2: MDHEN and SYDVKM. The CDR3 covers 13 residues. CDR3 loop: CARSGQGNTETFF. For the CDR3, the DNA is TGTGCCAGAAGTGGACAGGGGAACACTGAAACTTTCTTT.

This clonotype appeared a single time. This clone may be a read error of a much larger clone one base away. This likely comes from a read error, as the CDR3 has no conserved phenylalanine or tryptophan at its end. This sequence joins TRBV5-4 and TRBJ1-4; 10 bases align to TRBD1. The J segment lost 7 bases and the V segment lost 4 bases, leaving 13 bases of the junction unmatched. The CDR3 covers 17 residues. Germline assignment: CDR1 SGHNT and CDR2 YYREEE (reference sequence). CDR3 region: CASSNRDRGFVLEKLFL. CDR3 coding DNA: TGTGCCAGCAGCAACCGGGACAGGGGCTTTGTTCTTGAAAAACTGTTTCTT.

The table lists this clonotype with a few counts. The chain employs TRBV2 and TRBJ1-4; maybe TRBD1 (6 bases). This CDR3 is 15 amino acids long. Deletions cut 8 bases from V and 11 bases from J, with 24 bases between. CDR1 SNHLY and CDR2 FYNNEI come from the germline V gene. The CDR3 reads CASRGEYGQRQKLFF. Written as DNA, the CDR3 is TGTGCCAGCCGGGGGGAATACGGACAGCGCCAGAAACTGTTTTTT.

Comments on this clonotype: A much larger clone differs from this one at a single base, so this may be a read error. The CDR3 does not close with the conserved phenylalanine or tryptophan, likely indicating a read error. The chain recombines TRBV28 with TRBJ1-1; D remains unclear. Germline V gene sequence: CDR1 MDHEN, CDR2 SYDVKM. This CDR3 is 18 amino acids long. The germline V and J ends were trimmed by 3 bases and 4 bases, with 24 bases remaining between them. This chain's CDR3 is CASSFLGSWADSGTEAFL. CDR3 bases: TGTGCCAGCAGTTTCTTAGGGTCCTGGGCCGACTCAGGCACTGAAGCTTTCCTT.

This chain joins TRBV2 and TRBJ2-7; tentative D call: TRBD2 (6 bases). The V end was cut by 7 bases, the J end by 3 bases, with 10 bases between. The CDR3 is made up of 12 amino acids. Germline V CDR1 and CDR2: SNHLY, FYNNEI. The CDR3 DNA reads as TGTGCCAGCACCGGGACTGGCTACGAGCAGTACTTC. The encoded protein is CASTGTGYEQYF.

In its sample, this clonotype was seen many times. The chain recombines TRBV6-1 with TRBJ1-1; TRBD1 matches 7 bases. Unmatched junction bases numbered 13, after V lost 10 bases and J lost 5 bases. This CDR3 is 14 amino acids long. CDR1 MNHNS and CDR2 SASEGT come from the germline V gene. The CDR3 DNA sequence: TGTGCCATCAAAGACAGGGAACGCGGAACTGAAGCTTTCTTT. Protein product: CAIKDRERGTEAFF.

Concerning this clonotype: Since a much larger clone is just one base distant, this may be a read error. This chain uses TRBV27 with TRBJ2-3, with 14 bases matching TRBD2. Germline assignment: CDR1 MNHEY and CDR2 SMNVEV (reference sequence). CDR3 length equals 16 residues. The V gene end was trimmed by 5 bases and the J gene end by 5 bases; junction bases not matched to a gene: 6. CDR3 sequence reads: CASSPVTSGRGDTQYF. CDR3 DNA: TGTGCCAGCAGTCCGGTGACTAGCGGGAGGGGAGATACGCAGTATTTT.

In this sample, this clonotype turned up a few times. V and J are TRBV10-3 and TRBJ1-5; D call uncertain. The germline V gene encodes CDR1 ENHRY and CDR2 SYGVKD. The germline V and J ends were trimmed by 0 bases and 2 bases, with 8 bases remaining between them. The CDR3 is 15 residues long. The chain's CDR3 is CAISESVAGNQPQHF. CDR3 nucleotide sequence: TGTGCCATCAGTGAGTCGGTGGCAGGCAATCAGCCCCAGCATTTT.

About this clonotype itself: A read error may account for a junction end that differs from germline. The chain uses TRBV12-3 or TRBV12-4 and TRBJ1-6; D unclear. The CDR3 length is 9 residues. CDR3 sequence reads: CASGPPLHF. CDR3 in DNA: TGTGCCAGCGGCCCACCTCTCCACTTT.

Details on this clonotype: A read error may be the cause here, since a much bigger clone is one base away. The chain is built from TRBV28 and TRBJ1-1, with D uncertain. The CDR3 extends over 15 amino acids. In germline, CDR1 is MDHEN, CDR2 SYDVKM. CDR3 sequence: CASSGLVLVVTEVFF. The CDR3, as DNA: TGTGCCAGCAGCGGCCTAGTTCTAGTGGTCACTGAAGTTTTCTTT.

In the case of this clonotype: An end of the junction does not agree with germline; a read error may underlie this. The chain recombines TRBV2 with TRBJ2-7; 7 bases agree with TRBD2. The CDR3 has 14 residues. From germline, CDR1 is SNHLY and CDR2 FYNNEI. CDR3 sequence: CASSERGRDYGQYF. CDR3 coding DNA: TGTGCCAGCAGTGAAAGAGGCAGGGACTACGGGCAGTACTTC.

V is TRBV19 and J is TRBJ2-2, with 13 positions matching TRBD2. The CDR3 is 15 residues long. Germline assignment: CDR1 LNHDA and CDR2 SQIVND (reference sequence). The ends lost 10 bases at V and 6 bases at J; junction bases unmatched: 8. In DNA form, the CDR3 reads TGTGCCATTAGCCCAGGACTAGCGGGAGCCGGGGAGCTGTTTTTT. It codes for CAISPGLAGAGELFF.

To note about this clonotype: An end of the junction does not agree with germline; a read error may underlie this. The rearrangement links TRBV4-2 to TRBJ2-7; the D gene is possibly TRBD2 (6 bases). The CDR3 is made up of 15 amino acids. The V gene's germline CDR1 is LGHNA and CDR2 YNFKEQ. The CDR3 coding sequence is TGTGCCAGCAGCCAGGAGGGATCCCCCAACTACAAGCAGTACTTC. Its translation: CASSQEGSPNYKQYF.

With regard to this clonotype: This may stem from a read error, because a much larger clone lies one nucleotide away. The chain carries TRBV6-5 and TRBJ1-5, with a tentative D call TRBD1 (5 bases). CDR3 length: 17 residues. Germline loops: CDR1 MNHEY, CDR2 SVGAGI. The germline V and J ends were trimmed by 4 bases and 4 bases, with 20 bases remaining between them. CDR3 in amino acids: CASSLGGVSNRNQPQHF. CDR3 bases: TGTGCCAGCAGTTTAGGAGGGGTCAGCAATAGAAATCAGCCCCAGCATTTT.

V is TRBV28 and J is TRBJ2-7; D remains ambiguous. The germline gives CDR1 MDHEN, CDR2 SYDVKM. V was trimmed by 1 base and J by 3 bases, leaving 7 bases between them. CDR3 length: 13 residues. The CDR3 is CASSLSRNYEQYF. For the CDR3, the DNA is TGTGCCAGCAGTTTATCTAGAAACTACGAGCAGTACTTC.

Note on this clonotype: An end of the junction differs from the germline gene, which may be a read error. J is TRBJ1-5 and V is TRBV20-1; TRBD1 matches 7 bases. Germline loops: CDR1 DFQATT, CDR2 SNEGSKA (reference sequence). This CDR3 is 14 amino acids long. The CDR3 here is CSALRQGPNQSQHF. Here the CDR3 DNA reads TGCAGTGCTCTCCGACAGGGCCCGAATCAGTCCCAGCATTTT.

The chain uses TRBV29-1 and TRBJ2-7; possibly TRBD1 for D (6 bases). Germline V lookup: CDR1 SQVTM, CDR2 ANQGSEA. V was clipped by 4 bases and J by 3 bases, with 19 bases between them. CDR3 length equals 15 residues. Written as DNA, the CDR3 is TGCAGCGTTGTTATAGGGGGTCAGTTCTTCTACGAGCAGTACTTC. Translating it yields CSVVIGGQFFYEQYF.

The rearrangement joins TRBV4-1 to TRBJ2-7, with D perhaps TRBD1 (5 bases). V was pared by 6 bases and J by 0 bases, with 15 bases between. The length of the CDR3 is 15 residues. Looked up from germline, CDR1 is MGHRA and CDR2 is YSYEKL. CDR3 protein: CASRQLQGSSYEQYF. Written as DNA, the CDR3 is TGCGCCAGCAGACAATTGCAGGGAAGCTCCTACGAGCAGTACTTC.

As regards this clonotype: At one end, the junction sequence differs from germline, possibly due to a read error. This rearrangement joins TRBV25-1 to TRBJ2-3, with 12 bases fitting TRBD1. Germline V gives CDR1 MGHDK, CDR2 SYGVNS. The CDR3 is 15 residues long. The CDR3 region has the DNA TGTGCCAGCAGTAAAGGGGGACAGGGGGCAGATACGCAGTACTTT. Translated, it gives CASSKGGQGADTQYF. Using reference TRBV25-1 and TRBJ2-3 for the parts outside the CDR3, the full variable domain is EADIYQTPRYLVIGTGKKITLECSQTMGHDKMYWYQQDPGMELHLIHYSYGVNSTEKGDLSSESTVSRIRTEHFPLTLESARPSHTSQYLCASSKGGQGADTQYFGPGTRLTVL.

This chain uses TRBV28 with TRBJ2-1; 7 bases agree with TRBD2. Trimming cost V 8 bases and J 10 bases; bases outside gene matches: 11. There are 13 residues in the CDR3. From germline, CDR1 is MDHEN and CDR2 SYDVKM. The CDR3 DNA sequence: TGTGCCAGCGCCGGGGGAGGGCGGTGGGAGCAGTTCTTC. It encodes CASAGGGRWEQFF.

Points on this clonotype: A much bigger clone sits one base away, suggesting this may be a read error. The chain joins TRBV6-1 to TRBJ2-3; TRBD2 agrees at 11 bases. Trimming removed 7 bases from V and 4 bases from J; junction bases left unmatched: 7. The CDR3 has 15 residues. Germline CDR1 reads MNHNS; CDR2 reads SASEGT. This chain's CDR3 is CASNGGTSGADTQYF. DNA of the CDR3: TGTGCCAGCAACGGGGGGACTAGCGGAGCAGATACGCAGTATTTT.

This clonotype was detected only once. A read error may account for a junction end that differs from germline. CDR3 residues: CATTRTNGFNKQFF. The CDR3 nucleotides are TGTGCCACCACTCGGACCAACGGGTTCAATAAGCAGTTCTTC. The chain is built from TRBV28 and TRBJ2-1; D gene unclear. The CDR3 contains 14 residues. The V gene's germline CDR1 is MDHEN and CDR2 SYDVKM.

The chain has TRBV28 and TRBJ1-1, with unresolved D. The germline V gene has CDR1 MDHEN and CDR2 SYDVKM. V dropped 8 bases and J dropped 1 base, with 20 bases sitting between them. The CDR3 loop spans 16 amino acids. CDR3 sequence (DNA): TGTGCCAGCCTTAGAACCCAAAGGGTCACGAACACTGAAGCTTTCTTT. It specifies CASLRTQRVTNTEAFF.

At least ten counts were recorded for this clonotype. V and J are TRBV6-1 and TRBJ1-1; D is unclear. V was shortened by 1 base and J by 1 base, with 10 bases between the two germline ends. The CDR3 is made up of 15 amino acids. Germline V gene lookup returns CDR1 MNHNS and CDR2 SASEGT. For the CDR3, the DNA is TGTGCCAGCAGTGAAGGGAGGCACAAGAACACTGAAGCTTTCTTT. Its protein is CASSEGRHKNTEAFF.

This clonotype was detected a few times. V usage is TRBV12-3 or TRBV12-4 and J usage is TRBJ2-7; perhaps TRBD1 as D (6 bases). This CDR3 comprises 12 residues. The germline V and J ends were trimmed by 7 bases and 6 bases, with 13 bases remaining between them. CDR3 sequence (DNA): TGTGCCAGCAACCAACAGGGCCGCGAGCAGTACTTC. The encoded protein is CASNQQGREQYF.

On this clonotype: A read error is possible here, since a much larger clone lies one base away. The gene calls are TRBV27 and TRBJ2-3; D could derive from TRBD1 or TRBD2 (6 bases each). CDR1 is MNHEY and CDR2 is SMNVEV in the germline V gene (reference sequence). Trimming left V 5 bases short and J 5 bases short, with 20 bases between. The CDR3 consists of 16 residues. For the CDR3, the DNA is TGTGCCAGCAGTCCCTTAGGGGGGCTAACGGGAGATACGCAGTATTTT. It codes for CASSPLGGLTGDTQYF.

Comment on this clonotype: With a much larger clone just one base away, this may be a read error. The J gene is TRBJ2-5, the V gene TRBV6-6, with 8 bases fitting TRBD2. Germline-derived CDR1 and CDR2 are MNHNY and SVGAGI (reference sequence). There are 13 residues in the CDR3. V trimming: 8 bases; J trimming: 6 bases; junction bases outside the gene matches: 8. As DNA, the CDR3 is TGTGCCAGCGTACTAGCGGCAGGAAAGACCCAGTACTTC. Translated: CASVLAAGKTQYF.

For the CDR3, the DNA is TGTGCCACTGGAGGGCCGGAATTCTACAATGAGCAGTTCTTC. It translates to CATGGPEFYNEQFF. The chain has TRBV24-1 and TRBJ2-1; TRBD2 is a possible D gene (6 bases). The V gene's germline CDR1 is KGHDR and CDR2 SFDVKD. CDR3 length: 14 residues. The V end lost 10 bases, the J end lost 3 bases, and 15 bases lay between the germline ends.